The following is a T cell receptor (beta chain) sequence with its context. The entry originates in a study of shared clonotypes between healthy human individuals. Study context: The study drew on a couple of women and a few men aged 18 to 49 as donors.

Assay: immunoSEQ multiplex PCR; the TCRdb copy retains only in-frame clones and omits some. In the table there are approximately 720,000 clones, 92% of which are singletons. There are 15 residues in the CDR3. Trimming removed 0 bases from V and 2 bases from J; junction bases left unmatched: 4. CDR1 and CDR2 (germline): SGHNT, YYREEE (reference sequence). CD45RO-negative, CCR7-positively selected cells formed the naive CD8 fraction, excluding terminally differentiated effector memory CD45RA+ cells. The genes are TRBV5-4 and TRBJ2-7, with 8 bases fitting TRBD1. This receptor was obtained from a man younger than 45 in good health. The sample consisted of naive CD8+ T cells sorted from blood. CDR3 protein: CASSLDPTGAYEQYF. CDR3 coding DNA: TGTGCCAGCAGCTTGGACCCGACAGGGGCCTACGAGCAGTACTTC.